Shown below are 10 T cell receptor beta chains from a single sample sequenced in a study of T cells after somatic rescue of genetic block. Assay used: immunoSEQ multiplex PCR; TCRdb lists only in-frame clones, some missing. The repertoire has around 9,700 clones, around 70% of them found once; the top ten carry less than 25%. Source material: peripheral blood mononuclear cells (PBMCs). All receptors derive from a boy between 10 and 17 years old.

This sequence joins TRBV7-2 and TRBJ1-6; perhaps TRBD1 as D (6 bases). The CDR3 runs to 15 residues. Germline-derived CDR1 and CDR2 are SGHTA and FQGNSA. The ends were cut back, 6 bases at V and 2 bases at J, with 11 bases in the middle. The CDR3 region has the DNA TGTGCCAGCAGTCCCAGGGGCACCTATAATTCACCCCTCCACTTT. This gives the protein CASSPRGTYNSPLHF.

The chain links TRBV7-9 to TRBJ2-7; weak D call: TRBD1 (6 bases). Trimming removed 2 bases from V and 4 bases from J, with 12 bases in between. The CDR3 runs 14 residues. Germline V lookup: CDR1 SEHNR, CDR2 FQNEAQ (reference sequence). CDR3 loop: CASSLYGDIYEQYF. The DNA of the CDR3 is TGTGCCAGCAGCTTATACGGGGACATATACGAGCAGTACTTC.

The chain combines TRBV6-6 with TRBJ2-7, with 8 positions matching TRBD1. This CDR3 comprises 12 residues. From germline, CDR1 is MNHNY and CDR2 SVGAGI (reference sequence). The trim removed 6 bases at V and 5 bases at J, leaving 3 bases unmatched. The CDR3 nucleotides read TGTGCCAGCAGCCCAGGGGGCAACGAGCAGTACTTC. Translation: CASSPGGNEQYF.

CDR3 sequence reads: CASSFGLAGVYEQYF. DNA for the CDR3: TGTGCCAGCAGTTTCGGACTAGCGGGCGTCTACGAGCAGTACTTC. The rearrangement links TRBV6-6 to TRBJ2-7; 11 bases are a match to TRBD2. V shed 4 bases and J 3 bases; nucleotides not matched to a gene: 5. This CDR3 is built from 15 residues. Germline CDR1 is MNHNY and CDR2 is SVGAGI (reference sequence).

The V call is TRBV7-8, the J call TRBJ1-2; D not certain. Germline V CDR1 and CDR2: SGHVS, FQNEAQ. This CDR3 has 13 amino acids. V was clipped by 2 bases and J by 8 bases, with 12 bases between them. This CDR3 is CASSLWGGEGYTF. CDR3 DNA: TGTGCCAGCAGCTTATGGGGTGGGGAGGGCTACACCTTC. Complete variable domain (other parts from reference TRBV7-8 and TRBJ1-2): GAGVSQSPRYKVAKRGQDVALRCDPISGHVSLFWYQQALGQGPEFLTYFQNEAQLDKSGLPSDRFFAERPEGSVSTLKIQRTQQEDSAVYLCASSLWGGEGYTFGSGTRLTVV.

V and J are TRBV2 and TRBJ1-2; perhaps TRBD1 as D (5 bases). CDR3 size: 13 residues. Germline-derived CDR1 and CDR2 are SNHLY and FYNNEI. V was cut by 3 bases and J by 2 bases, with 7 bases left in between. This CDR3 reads CASSDRENYGYTF. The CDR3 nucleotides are TGTGCCAGCAGTGACAGGGAGAACTATGGCTACACCTTC.

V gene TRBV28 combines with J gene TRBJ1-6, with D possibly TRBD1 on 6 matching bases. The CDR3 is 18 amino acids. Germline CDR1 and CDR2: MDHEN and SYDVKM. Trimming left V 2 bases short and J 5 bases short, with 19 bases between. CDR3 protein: CASSLIPGGPRDNSPLHF. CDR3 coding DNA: TGTGCCAGCAGTTTAATCCCCGGGGGGCCCCGGGATAATTCACCCCTCCACTTT.

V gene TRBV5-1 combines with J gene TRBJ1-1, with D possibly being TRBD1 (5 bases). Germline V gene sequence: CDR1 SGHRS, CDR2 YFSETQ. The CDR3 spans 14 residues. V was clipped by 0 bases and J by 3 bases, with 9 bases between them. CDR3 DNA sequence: TGCGCCAGCAGCTTGGTGGGGGGTGACACTGAAGCTTTCTTT. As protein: CASSLVGGDTEAFF.

DNA for the CDR3: TGTGCCAGCAGCCAAGGAAGGGACAGGGCCAACACAGATACGCAGTATTTT. Residues: CASSQGRDRANTDTQYF. V usage is TRBV4-2 and J usage is TRBJ2-3; 9 nucleotides match TRBD1. This CDR3 spans 17 amino acids. Looked up from germline, CDR1 is LGHNA and CDR2 is YNFKEQ. V was pared by 1 base and J by 2 bases, with 7 bases of the junction left unmatched.

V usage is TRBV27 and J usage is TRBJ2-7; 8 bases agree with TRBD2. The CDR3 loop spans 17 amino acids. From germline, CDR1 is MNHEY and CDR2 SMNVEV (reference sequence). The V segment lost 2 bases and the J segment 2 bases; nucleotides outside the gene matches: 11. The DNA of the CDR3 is TGTGCCAGCAGTTTACTCGGGGGGGGTACAGGGACCTACGAGCAGTACTTC. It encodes CASSLLGGGTGTYEQYF.